The 26 T cell receptor beta chains below all came from one sample that was sequenced in a study of blood T cell repertoires in COVID-19. Sequencing was performed with immunoSEQ multiplex PCR; in TCRdb, only in-frame clones are kept and a portion is missing. The data contain around 250,000 clones, 80% to 90% of them singletons. The specimen was PBMCs or T cells enriched from blood (not recorded which). These receptors were taken from a woman between 45 and 60 years old who had recovered from COVID-19.

Comments on this clone: The sample holds other DNA sequences that translate to the same CDR3. As DNA, the CDR3 is TGTGCCAGCAGCCCAGACAGAGCTAATGAAAAACTGTTTTTT. It codes for CASSPDRANEKLFF. The chain uses TRBV2 and TRBJ1-4, with a possible D match to TRBD1 (5 bases). Germline CDR1 SNHLY, CDR2 FYNNEI. The V end lost 6 bases, the J end lost 3 bases, and 11 bases lay between the germline ends. The CDR3 extends over 14 amino acids.

J is TRBJ2-3 and V is TRBV5-5; TRBD2 agrees at 9 bases. This CDR3 is 16 amino acids long. Germline V gives CDR1 SGHKS, CDR2 YYEKEE (reference sequence). V shed 2 bases and J 5 bases; nucleotides not matched to a gene: 9. The CDR3 region is CASSFLAGGGEDTQYF. CDR3 DNA: TGTGCCAGCAGCTTTCTTGCGGGAGGGGGGGAAGATACGCAGTATTTT. Drawing the rest from reference TRBV5-5 and TRBJ2-3, the complete variable domain is DAGVTQSPTHLIKTRGQQVTLRCSPISGHKSVSWYQQVLGQGPQFIFQYYEKEERGRGNFPDRFSARQFPNYSSELNVNALLLGDSALYLCASSFLAGGGEDTQYFGPGTRLTVL.

This clone was observed a few times. The gene calls are TRBV5-6 and TRBJ1-2; D is unresolved. V dropped 5 bases and J dropped 7 bases, with 18 bases sitting between them. CDR1 is SGHDT and CDR2 is YYEEEE in the germline V gene. The CDR3 has 14 residues. CDR3: CASSHPRATAGYTF. The DNA of the CDR3 is TGTGCCAGCAGTCATCCGCGGGCTACAGCTGGCTACACCTTC.

The V gene is TRBV28, the J gene TRBJ1-5; D gene ambiguous. Trimming took off 8 bases at V and 0 bases at J, with 20 bases between the two ends. Germline values: CDR1 MDHEN, CDR2 SYDVKM. This CDR3 spans 17 amino acids. This CDR3 is CASQPGSRAYSNQPQHF. In DNA form, the CDR3 reads TGTGCCAGCCAGCCAGGTTCTCGAGCCTATAGCAATCAGCCCCAGCATTTT.

The genes are TRBV28 and TRBJ2-3; the match to TRBD1 covers 9 bases. This CDR3 comprises 16 residues. The J segment lost 4 bases and the V segment lost 6 bases, leaving 11 bases of the junction unmatched. Germline assignment: CDR1 MDHEN and CDR2 SYDVKM. The CDR3 DNA sequence: TGTGCCAGCAGGCACGGGAGGACAGGGGCAGCAGATACGCAGTATTTT. It encodes CASRHGRTGAADTQYF.

This clone has more than one count but fewer than ten. The genes are TRBV2 and TRBJ1-2, with TRBD1 matching over 8 bases. Germline V gene lookup returns CDR1 SNHLY and CDR2 FYNNEI. Germline trimming cut 6 bases from V and 5 bases from J; bases unmatched to any gene: 5. The CDR3 length is 13 residues. CDR3 residues: CASSRQGMYGYTF. The CDR3, as DNA: TGTGCCAGCAGCAGACAGGGGATGTATGGCTACACCTTC.

This chain connects TRBV3-1 (or the pseudogene TRBV3-2) to TRBJ2-4, with 8 bases matching TRBD1. With 8 bases clipped from V and 6 bases from J, the junction kept 3 bases outside the gene matches. The germline CDR1 and CDR2 sequences are LGHDT and YNNKEL (reference sequence). This CDR3 contains 12 residues. This CDR3 reads CASQGAGNIQYF. The CDR3 DNA sequence: TGTGCCAGCCAGGGGGCGGGAAACATTCAGTACTTC.

The chain is built from TRBV5-6 and TRBJ1-4; tentatively, D is TRBD1 (6 bases). V was clipped by 0 bases and J by 6 bases, with 12 bases between them. The CDR3 loop spans 15 amino acids. Germline CDR1 reads SGHDT; CDR2 reads YYEEEE. CDR3 protein: CASSLVAKGDEKLFF. The DNA of the CDR3 is TGTGCCAGCAGCTTGGTGGCGAAGGGGGATGAAAAACTGTTTTTT.

This clone has a handful of counts. The chain combines TRBV27 with TRBJ1-6, with TRBD1 matching over 8 bases. The CDR3 is 16 amino acids. Germline V gene sequence: CDR1 MNHEY, CDR2 SMNVEV (reference sequence). The trim removed 1 base at V and 6 bases at J, leaving 5 bases unmatched. CDR3 nucleotide sequence: TGTGCCAGCAGTTTATTAGGGACAGGAGGTAATTCACCCCTCCACTTT. It specifies CASSLLGTGGNSPLHF.

This chain connects TRBV5-5 to TRBJ1-2; TRBD1 aligns across 9 bases. The CDR3 runs to 15 residues. Per germline, CDR1 SGHKS and CDR2 YYEKEE (reference sequence). Losses at the gene ends were 2 bases for V and 2 bases for J; bases not matched to a gene: 4. The CDR3 here is CASSLQGALNYGYTF. The CDR3 region has the DNA TGTGCCAGCAGCTTACAGGGGGCCCTCAACTATGGCTACACCTTC.

This clone has more than one count but fewer than ten. This chain uses TRBV6-5 with TRBJ1-6; TRBD1 matches at 7 bases. This CDR3 has 14 amino acids. With 7 bases clipped from V and 9 bases from J, the junction kept 9 bases outside the gene matches. Germline CDR1 is MNHEY and CDR2 is SVGAGI. CDR3 DNA sequence: TGTGCCAGCAAAGATTTTACAGGGGTTTCACCCCTCCACTTT. Translation: CASKDFTGVSPLHF.

The CDR3 region has the DNA TGTGCCACACAGCTAAACAGGGAAGCCAATGAGCAGTTCTTC. Its translation is CATQLNREANEQFF. This chain uses TRBV15 with TRBJ2-1; possibly TRBD1 for D (6 bases). Germline V gene data show CDR1 as LNHNV and CDR2 as YYDKDF (reference sequence). Trimming pared 9 bases from V and 6 bases from J, leaving 18 bases between. There are 14 residues in the CDR3.

This rearrangement joins TRBV6-5 to TRBJ2-3; weak D call: TRBD2 (6 bases). This CDR3 has 13 residues. V was shortened by 10 bases and J by 5 bases, with 16 bases between the two germline ends. Germline assignment: CDR1 MNHEY and CDR2 SVGAGI. The CDR3 DNA follows: TGTGCCACCACCGGGACGCGGGGAGATACGCAGTATTTT. Its protein is CATTGTRGDTQYF.

The chain carries TRBV19 and TRBJ1-6, with a weak D call TRBD1 (6 bases). V gave up 2 bases and J gave up 7 bases, with 9 bases separating them. Germline lookup yields CDR1 LNHDA and CDR2 SQIVND (reference sequence). This CDR3 has 14 amino acids. CDR3 loop: CASSISRGNSPLHF. As DNA, the CDR3 is TGTGCCAGTAGTATAAGCAGGGGAAATTCACCCCTCCACTTT.

This clone occurred once. The chain has TRBV5-1 and TRBJ2-7; D uncertain. Germline V lookup: CDR1 SGHRS, CDR2 YFSETQ. The CDR3 covers 12 residues. V lost 7 bases, J lost 3 bases, and 11 bases lay in between. CDR3 loop: CASREVDYEQYF. The DNA for the CDR3 is TGCGCCAGCCGCGAGGTGGACTACGAGCAGTACTTC.

The chain joins TRBV6-5 to TRBJ2-7; D remains ambiguous. V was clipped by 2 bases and J by 6 bases, with 20 bases between them. Per the germline V gene, CDR1 is MNHEY and CDR2 is SVGAGI. CDR3 length: 16 amino acids. CDR3 in amino acids: CASSYPTSGRDGEQYF. As DNA, the CDR3 is TGTGCCAGCAGTTACCCCACCTCTGGGCGAGATGGCGAGCAGTACTTC.

The genes are TRBV6-5 and TRBJ1-6, with TRBD1 identical over 10 bases. V lost 6 bases and J lost 6; bases outside the gene matches: 2. This CDR3 has 14 residues. From germline, CDR1 is MNHEY and CDR2 SVGAGI. CDR3 protein: CASRRQGANSPLHF. Written as DNA, the CDR3 is TGTGCCAGCAGGCGACAGGGGGCTAATTCACCCCTCCACTTT.

V and J are TRBV3-1 (or the pseudogene TRBV3-2) and TRBJ2-7; 9 bases agree with TRBD2. Germline V gene sequence: CDR1 LGHDT, CDR2 YNNKEL (reference sequence). The CDR3 is 16 residues long. V was pared by 4 bases and J by 0 bases, with 7 bases of the junction left unmatched. CDR3 sequence reads: CASSPLAGYSSYEQYF. CDR3 in DNA: TGTGCCAGCAGCCCGCTAGCGGGATACAGCTCCTACGAGCAGTACTTC.

The V gene is TRBV10-3, the J gene TRBJ2-5; 10 positions agree with TRBD2. The ends lost 8 bases at V and 7 bases at J; junction bases unmatched: 13. From germline, CDR1 is ENHRY and CDR2 SYGVKD. CDR3 length equals 15 residues. In nucleotides, the CDR3 is TGTGCCATCGCTTTAGCTAGCGGGAGCCGGGGGACCCAGTACTTC. It specifies CAIALASGSRGTQYF.

The sample holds one count of this clone. This chain connects TRBV3-1 (or the pseudogene TRBV3-2) to TRBJ1-1; 7 bases line up with TRBD1. The V segment lost 3 bases and the J segment 7 bases; nucleotides outside the gene matches: 8. Germline values: CDR1 LGHDT, CDR2 YNNKEL (reference sequence). The CDR3 is 14 amino acids. Here the CDR3 reads CASSQAGQTIEAFF. The CDR3 nucleotides read TGTGCCAGCAGCCAGGCGGGACAGACGATTGAAGCTTTCTTT.

CDR3 bases: TGCGCCAGCAGCTTGTGGGGACAGAACACAGATACGCAGTATTTT. Translating gives CASSLWGQNTDTQYF. The chain couples TRBV5-1 to TRBJ2-3; 7 nucleotides align to TRBD1. The CDR3 is 15 amino acids. V shed 1 base and J 2 bases; nucleotides not matched to a gene: 4. Germline V gene lookup returns CDR1 SGHRS and CDR2 YFSETQ.

The rearrangement links TRBV15 to TRBJ1-1, with D uncertain. V was clipped by 1 base and J by 6 bases, with 9 bases between them. Per germline, CDR1 LNHNV and CDR2 YYDKDF (reference sequence). This CDR3 region has 13 residues. The CDR3 here is CATSRGGRAEAFF. The CDR3 DNA reads as TGTGCCACCAGCAGAGGAGGGAGAGCTGAAGCTTTCTTT.

In the case of this clone: Other DNA sequences of this sample code for an identical CDR3. The chain is built from TRBV3-1 (or the pseudogene TRBV3-2) and TRBJ1-6; D is unclear. Trimming removed 1 base from V and 13 bases from J, with 8 bases in between. This CDR3 contains 12 residues. Germline V gene data show CDR1 as LGHDT and CDR2 as YNNKEL (reference sequence). This chain's CDR3 is CASSQAGSPLHF. CDR3 DNA sequence: TGTGCCAGCAGCCAAGCCGGGTCCCCCCTCCACTTT.

This clone has only one observation. DNA for the CDR3: TGTGCCAGTAGTATCCGGGTAGGCCAGACAGAGACCCAGTACTTC. This gives the protein CASSIRVGQTETQYF. The rearrangement uses TRBV19 and TRBJ2-5; unclear D gene. The germline CDR1 and CDR2 sequences are LNHDA and SQIVND (reference sequence). Trimming shortened V by 3 bases and J by 4 bases, and 15 bases separated the two germline ends. This CDR3 has 15 amino acids.

This chain links TRBV2 with TRBJ1-6; 10 nucleotides align to TRBD1. CDR1 is SNHLY, CDR2 FYNNEI, per germline. The CDR3 length is 13 residues. Trimming removed 8 bases from V and 9 bases from J; junction bases left unmatched: 4. CDR3 loop: CASRDRGTSPLHF. The CDR3 DNA reads as TGTGCCAGCCGGGACAGGGGAACTTCACCCCTCCACTTT.

J is TRBJ1-1 and V is TRBV27; 8 bases agree with TRBD1. J was trimmed by 4 bases and V by 4 bases; bases with no gene match: 5. The CDR3 is 14 residues long. The germline V gene has CDR1 MNHEY and CDR2 SMNVEV (reference sequence). CDR3 nucleotides: TGTGCCAGCAGTTCCCCCAGGGGGCCCACTGAAGCTTTCTTT. Encoded protein: CASSSPRGPTEAFF.